This note documents a single T cell receptor (beta chain) sequence. The sample is drawn from a study of blood T cells in healthy people across ages. It was with a sample-barcoded 5' primer and a J-beta primer mix that a second PCR of roughly 7 to 12 cycles was run. TCRdb re-called the 5' RACE reads through MiXCR, storing one row per CDR3 protein. The data show under 750,000 distinct CDR3 sequences, with around half seen just once and 20% to 25% held by the top ten. The specimen was blood. This sequence was found in a man older than 75 in good health.

The CDR3 nucleotides are TGTGCCAGCAGCTTAGGGTTCAGCAAGGGTCAAAACATTCAGTACTTC. The encoded protein is CASSLGFSKGQNIQYF. V gene TRBV7-8 combines with J gene TRBJ2-4, with no clear D. Germline V lookup: CDR1 SGHVS, CDR2 FQNEAQ. The CDR3 sequence is 16 residues long. The V end was cut by 1 base, the J end by 5 bases, with 15 bases between.